This TCR beta chain was documented in a study of cytomegalovirus exposure and HLA in healthy donors. General study points: The listing of 150 to 200 TCR beta chains classed them as cytomegalovirus-associated.

PCR used 60 Vbeta primers and 13 Jbeta primers. In the authors' workflow: Tens of millions of unique TCR beta chains, 10 million to 14 million shared, were counted in a later analysis. Data came from immunoSEQ multiplex PCR; TCRdb stores just in-frame clones and leaves some out. That table supplies the V and J calls and clone size; D and trimming were determined from the DNA. There are 98,000 or so clones in the sample; more than 60% occur only once, and 6.5% to 8.5% lies in the top ten. V lost 6 bases to trimming and J lost 2 bases, with 10 bases between them. Germline CDR1 SGHTS, CDR2 YDEGEE. The CDR3 covers 13 residues. To note about this clone: Its antigen is unidentified.

Each of the donors was a healthy bone marrow donor. The clonotype originates from a human donor in good health. Sequencing input: PBMCs. The genes are TRBV5-8 and TRBJ2-3; D is uncertain. CDR3 bases: TGTGCCAGCAACCAAGACACCACAGATACGCAGTATTTT. Translated, it gives CASNQDTTDTQYF.